The 9 T cell receptor beta chains presented below share a single source sample, sequenced in a study of cytomegalovirus exposure and HLA in healthy donors. PCR used 60 Vbeta primers and 13 Jbeta primers. Data came from immunoSEQ multiplex PCR; TCRdb stores just in-frame clones and leaves some out. The sample lists about 200,000 clones; roughly four fifths were seen once. The sequencing input was PBMCs. The receptors were sampled from a man aged 30 to 45 in good health and CMV-seronegative.

The chain has TRBV7-2 and TRBJ2-1, with 10 bases matching TRBD2. Losses at the gene ends were 4 bases for V and 5 bases for J; bases not matched to a gene: 5. Germline CDR1 reads SGHTA; CDR2 reads FQGNSA. The CDR3 loop spans 15 amino acids. The CDR3 DNA follows: TGTGCCAGCAGCTCTAGCGGGAGTCGTAACAATGAGCAGTTCTTC. As protein: CASSSSGSRNNEQFF.

This rearrangement joins TRBV28 to TRBJ2-3; TRBD2 matches at 10 bases. The CDR3 is 17 amino acids. Looked up from germline, CDR1 is MDHEN and CDR2 is SYDVKM. Germline trimming cut 5 bases from V and 2 bases from J; bases unmatched to any gene: 10. The CDR3 nucleotides read TGTGCCAGCAGTGACCTGGGACTAGCGACAAACACAGATACGCAGTATTTT. Translating it yields CASSDLGLATNTDTQYF.

The CDR3 loop is CASSTGAEAFF. DNA of the CDR3: TGTGCCAGCTCCACAGGGGCCGAAGCTTTCTTT. The V call is TRBV18, the J call TRBJ1-1, with 7 bases aligning to TRBD1. The germline V gene encodes CDR1 KGHSH and CDR2 LQKENI. The CDR3 is 11 residues long. With 6 bases clipped from V and 8 bases from J, the junction kept 3 bases outside the gene matches.

This clone was picked up a small number of times. This chain links TRBV7-9 with TRBJ1-3, with no clear D. From germline, CDR1 is SEHNR and CDR2 FQNEAQ (reference sequence). The CDR3 totals 13 residues. With 5 bases removed from V and 0 bases from J, the gap between germline ends came to 5 bases. In nucleotides, the CDR3 is TGTGCCAGCAGCCCTCCCTCTGGAAACACCATATATTTT. Its translation is CASSPPSGNTIYF.

The chain joins TRBV19 to TRBJ1-5; 7 bases are a match to TRBD1. The ends lost 4 bases at V and 2 bases at J; junction bases unmatched: 2. In germline, CDR1 is LNHDA, CDR2 SQIVND (reference sequence). The CDR3 extends over 14 amino acids. The CDR3: CASSNRGGNQPQHF. The DNA for the CDR3 is TGTGCCAGTAGTAACAGGGGCGGCAATCAGCCCCAGCATTTT.

V usage is TRBV5-4 and J usage is TRBJ2-7; D ambiguous. CDR3 length: 15 amino acids. V was clipped by 0 bases and J by 3 bases, with 13 bases between them. In germline, CDR1 is SGHNT, CDR2 YYREEE (reference sequence). For the CDR3, the DNA is TGTGCCAGCAGCTTGGTGTTAGCAGCACACTACGAGCAGTACTTC. It is translated as CASSLVLAAHYEQYF.

This clone occurred a few times. The chain combines TRBV5-1 with TRBJ2-7; D possibly corresponds to TRBD2 (6 bases). The CDR3 is 16 amino acids. The V end lost 4 bases, the J end lost 7 bases, and 24 bases lay between the germline ends. From germline, CDR1 is SGHRS and CDR2 YFSETQ. The CDR3 coding sequence is TGCGCCAGCAGCCTTACCGTGGGGGGTGGTGGCGGAGAGCAGTACTTC. Encoded protein: CASSLTVGGGGGEQYF.

The CDR3 loop is CASSVELRGDGELFF. In DNA, the CDR3 is TGTGCCAGCAGCGTAGAATTGCGGGGCGACGGGGAGCTGTTTTTT. This rearrangement joins TRBV9 to TRBJ2-2; perhaps TRBD2 as D (6 bases). The germline CDR1 and CDR2 sequences are SGDLS and YYNGEE. The CDR3 spans 15 residues. Trimming stripped 0 bases from V and 7 bases from J, with 13 bases between.

The table lists this clone with a few counts. V usage is TRBV6-1 and J usage is TRBJ2-1; D possibly corresponds to TRBD2 (5 bases). V was trimmed by 7 bases and J by 4 bases, leaving 17 bases between them. From germline, CDR1 is MNHNS and CDR2 SASEGT. The CDR3 spans 15 residues. The CDR3 nucleotides read TGTGCCAGCACTCCGAGGGAGCGGAATTACAATGAGCAGTTCTTC. It encodes CASTPRERNYNEQFF.